This is a list of T cell receptor beta chains from one sample in a study of blood T cells in healthy people across ages. TCRdb re-derived calls from the 5' RACE reads in MiXCR, one entry per CDR3 protein. In the table there are 1.5 million to 2 million distinct CDR3 sequences, about 28% of which are singletons. Sequenced sample: blood. The receptors derive from a woman in her 30s in good health. The CDR3 runs from the conserved cysteine through the conserved F or W. The D gene is left open where the match is weak. Clone size is given for some rows only: seen once, a few or many times, or a class if the clone is expanded.

D gene | clone size | J gene | V gene | CDR3 DNA | CDR3 protein
TRBD2 | - | TRBJ2-7 | TRBV5-1 | TGCGCCAGCAGCTTGGCGGGAGGGGGATCCTGCGAGCAGTACTTC | CASSLAGGGSCEQYF
TRBD1 | few | TRBJ2-7 | TRBV27 | TGTGCCAGCAGTAGAACGGGACAGGGCTCCTACGAGCAGTACTTC | CASSRTGQGSYEQYF
- | - | TRBJ1-2 | TRBV11-2 | TGTGCCAGCAGCCATTCAAAGGGAAGTAGAGGGAGCTACACCTTC | CASSHSKGSRGSYTF
- | - | TRBJ2-1 | TRBV7-9 | TGTGCCAGCAGCTTAGATCAGGGTCGCATCGGGGAGCAGTTCTTC | CASSLDQGRIGEQFF
TRBD2 | - | TRBJ2-3 | TRBV5-1 | TGCGCCACCCGAGCGGAGCGGGGGGGGCATACGCAGTATTTT | CATRAERGGHTQYF
TRBD2 | once | TRBJ2-3 | TRBV12-3/TRBV12-4 | TGTGCCAGCAGCCTTTTGACTAGCGGGAACACAGATGCGCAGTATTTT | CASSLLTSGNTDAQYF
- | - | TRBJ1-1 | TRBV14 | TGTGCCAGCAGCCAAGATCCAAGAAGTCTGGGAGTGAACACTGAAGCTTTCTTT | CASSQDPRSLGVNTEAFF
- | few | TRBJ2-5 | TRBV7-9 | TGTGCCAGCAGCTCTTTTGAGGGGGGAGAGACCCAGTACTTC | CASSSFEGGETQYF
- | - | TRBJ2-7 | TRBV10-3 | TGTGCCATCCGAACAGGGACCCTACGAGGCGAGCAGTACTTC | CAIRTGTLRGEQYF
TRBD2 | - | TRBJ2-5 | TRBV6-2/TRBV6-3 | TGTGCCAGCAGTTACCTTCGGGTAGCGGGAGGCAATGAGCAGTACTTC | CASSYLRVAGGNEQYF
TRBD1 | - | TRBJ1-2 | TRBV28 | TGTGCCAGCAGTCTCCCCGGGACAGGAGTGGGTGGCTACACCTTC | CASSLPGTGVGGYTF
TRBD2 | few | TRBJ2-5 | TRBV12-3/TRBV12-4 | TGTGCCGGCAGTTTAGTAGCGGGGGCCCAAGAGACCCAGTACTTT | CAGSLVAGAQETQYF
- | - | TRBJ1-2 | TRBV9 | TGTGCCAGCAGCGTAGGGGGGACTGGCTACACCTTC | CASSVGGTGYTF
TRBD1 | few | TRBJ1-1 | TRBV5-1 | TGCGCCAGCAGCTCGGACAGGGGGGCAATGAACACTGAAGCTTTCTTT | CASSSDRGAMNTEAFF
TRBD1 | few | TRBJ1-6 | TRBV5-1 | TGCGCCAGCAGCTTGAATGACAGGGAAAATTCACCCCTCCACTTT | CASSLNDRENSPLHF
- | - | TRBJ1-2 | TRBV11-2 | TGTGCCAGCAGCTTATTCGAGGGGGTCGGAGTTGGCTACACCTTC | CASSLFEGVGVGYTF
- | - | TRBJ2-1 | TRBV5-1 | TGCGCCAGCAGCCAGGGCCGGATACGAGACAATGAGCAGTTCTTC | CASSQGRIRDNEQFF
- | few | TRBJ2-7 | TRBV20-1 | TGCAGTGCCTCTACGGGGAACCTCGAGCAGTACTTC | CSASTGNLEQYF
- | few | TRBJ2-1 | TRBV9 | TGTGCCTGCAGCCCCCGCAGGGCGACGAATGAGCAGTTCTTC | CACSPRRATNEQFF
TRBD1 | many | TRBJ2-4 | TRBV7-2 | TGTGCCAGCACCCGGACAGGAGGAGATGCCAAAAACATTCAGTACTTC | CASTRTGGDAKNIQYF
- | - | TRBJ1-1 | TRBV2 | TGTGCCAGCAGTGAAGCGGACGGCAGGAGCAACACTGAAGCTTTCTTT | CASSEADGRSNTEAFF
- | few | TRBJ2-3 | TRBV30 | TGTGCCTGGACCGGGACTAGCACAGATACGCAGTATTTT | CAWTGTSTDTQYF
- | many | TRBJ1-2 | TRBV21-1 | TGTGCCAGCTTGGGGCGGGGGAGATTGGGTGTCTATGGCTACACCTTC | CASLGRGRLGVYGYTF
- | - | TRBJ2-5 | TRBV30 | TGTGCCTGGAGTGCGAGGGCCAATGAGCAGTACTTC | CAWSARANEQYF
- | many | TRBJ2-1 | TRBV20-1 | TGCAGTGGGTACGGACCGTACAATGAGCAGTTCTTC | CSGYGPYNEQFF
- | few | TRBJ2-5 | TRBV11-2 | TGTGCCAGCAGCTTAAGAGGGTTTGAAAAAGAGACCCAGTACTTC | CASSLRGFEKETQYF
- | few | TRBJ1-3 | TRBV5-1 | TGCGCCAGCAGCTTGGACAGTTACTCTGGAAACACCATATATTTT | CASSLDSYSGNTIYF
TRBD2 | few | TRBJ2-2 | TRBV4-2 | TGTGCCAGCAGCCGCGGGACCCAGCGGGGGAACACCGGGGAGCTGTTTTTT | CASSRGTQRGNTGELFF
- | many | TRBJ2-1 | TRBV20-1 | TGCAGTGCTAAGGGGTCGGGGTCCTACAATGAGCAGTTCTTC | CSAKGSGSYNEQFF
- | many | TRBJ1-2 | TRBV28 | TGTGCCAGCACATCGCCGGGACTATACTATGGCTACACCTTC | CASTSPGLYYGYTF
- | few | TRBJ2-3 | TRBV5-1 | TGCGCCAGCAGCCCGAGCGCGACCAGCACAGATACGCAGTATTTT | CASSPSATSTDTQYF
- | - | TRBJ2-7 | TRBV29-1 | TGCAGCGTTGTCTCCCGGGACCGGAGCTCCTACGAGCAGTACTTC | CSVVSRDRSSYEQYF
- | many | TRBJ2-7 | TRBV12-3/TRBV12-4 | TGTGCCAGCAGTTGGGGCGGTGGTAGGTCCGAGCAGTACTTC | CASSWGGGRSEQYF
TRBD1 | - | TRBJ1-1 | TRBV20-1 | TGCAGTGCTAGGGACCGGGACAGGGTAATCACTGAAGCTTTCTTT | CSARDRDRVITEAFF
TRBD1 | few | TRBJ1-1 | TRBV29-1 | TGCAGCGCGTGCCGAGGGACAGTTATGAACACTGAAGCTTTCTTT | CSACRGTVMNTEAFF
- | few | TRBJ2-1 | TRBV7-9 | TGTGCCGCAACGGGTGTCTCGGATGAGCAGTTCTTC | CAATGVSDEQFF
- | - | TRBJ2-5 | TRBV7-6 | TGTGCCAGCAGCCCTGGGGACGGCCGACCACAAGAGACCCAGTACTTC | CASSPGDGRPQETQYF
- | many | TRBJ2-1 | TRBV12-3/TRBV12-4 | TGTGCCAGCAGTTTAGAGACGGGGGTTACGAATGAGCAGTTCTTC | CASSLETGVTNEQFF
- | few | TRBJ1-1 | TRBV6-2/TRBV6-3 | TGCGCCAGCAGCGATTTTAGGGGGAGGAGGTCTGAAGCTTTCTTT | CASSDFRGRRSEAFF
- | few | TRBJ2-1 | TRBV24-1 | TGTGCCACCAGTGATCTTGGGCCATACAATGAGCAGTTCTTC | CATSDLGPYNEQFF
- | - | TRBJ2-3 | TRBV12-3/TRBV12-4 | TGTGCCAGCAGTTTGCTAGGGGATGCGCAGTATTTT | CASSLLGDAQYF
TRBD2 | - | TRBJ2-2 | TRBV10-3 | TGTGCCATCAGTCGGACTAGCGGGAGTGGAACCGGGGAGCTGTTTTTT | CAISRTSGSGTGELFF
- | - | TRBJ2-3 | TRBV12-3/TRBV12-4 | TGTGCCAGCAGTTCGGGACTGAGCGCAGATACGCAGTATTTT | CASSSGLSADTQYF
TRBD1 | many | TRBJ2-5 | TRBV29-1 | TGCAGCGCCTCAGACAGGGTCGACGAGACCCAGTACTTC | CSASDRVDETQYF
TRBD2 | - | TRBJ2-3 | TRBV7-2 | TGTGCCAGCGTCTCTAGCGGGCCCACAGATACGCAGTATTTT | CASVSSGPTDTQYF
- | few | TRBJ2-5 | TRBV7-8 | TGTGCCAGTGCGGACGGCCCCCAAGAGACCCAGTACTTC | CASADGPQETQYF
TRBD1 | - | TRBJ1-2 | TRBV12-3/TRBV12-4 | TGTGCCAGCAGACTCCGGGGGACAGATAACTATGGCTACACCTTC | CASRLRGTDNYGYTF
- | few | TRBJ1-5 | TRBV6-2/TRBV6-3 | TGTGCCAGCAGGCGCAGGGAGATTCAGCCCCAGCATTTT | CASRRREIQPQHF
- | many | TRBJ2-4 | TRBV12-3/TRBV12-4 | TGTGCCAGCACGAAGCTAGCCAAAAACATTCAGTACTTC | CASTKLAKNIQYF
- | few | TRBJ1-6 | TRBV5-1 | TGCGCCAGCAGCTTGGCGGGGATCTCACCCCTCCACTTT | CASSLAGISPLHF
TRBD1 | few | TRBJ2-3 | TRBV6-2/TRBV6-3 | TGTGCCAGCACCGTTAATGGACAGGGGACGGATACGCAGTATTTT | CASTVNGQGTDTQYF
TRBD2 | - | TRBJ2-7 | TRBV6-5 | TGTGCCAGCAGTTACCGGCGTCTAGCGGGAGACGAGCAGTACTTC | CASSYRRLAGDEQYF
TRBD1 | - | TRBJ1-6 | TRBV5-1 | TGCGCCAGCAGCTTCGGACAGGGAGCTTCACCCCTCCACTTT | CASSFGQGASPLHF
TRBD1 | - | TRBJ1-2 | TRBV7-2 | TGTGCCAGCAGCGCCCCCGGGACAGGGCAACAATACTATGGCTACACCTTC | CASSAPGTGQQYYGYTF